The clone carrying this TCR beta chain showed up just once. This entry comes from a study of OX40 agonist ivuxolimab in advanced cancers. Here immunoSEQ multiplex PCR was the method, and the copy in TCRdb shows in-frame clones only, minus some. Among roughly 58,000 clones listed, 70% to 90% were seen once. The TCR originated in an adult with an advanced solid tumor such as melanoma, head and neck, liver or kidney cancer. This specimen was CD4+ or CD8+ T cells sorted from blood, taken in a trial of the OX40 agonist ivuxolimab.

The CDR3 DNA follows: TGTGCCAGCAGCGCGCAAGGACAGGGTGACACTGAAGCTTTCTTT. It is translated as CASSAQGQGDTEAFF. This chain links TRBV7-8 with TRBJ1-1; 8 bases fit TRBD1. The V gene's germline CDR1 is SGHVS and CDR2 FQNEAQ. The CDR3 totals 15 residues. Trimming cost V 5 bases and J 3 bases; bases outside gene matches: 8.